These T cell receptor beta chains were read from a single sample in a study of blood T cell repertoires in COVID-19. Assay: immunoSEQ multiplex PCR; the TCRdb copy retains only in-frame clones and omits some. Of about 250,000 clones in the sample, roughly 87% were seen once. Source material: PBMCs or T cells enriched from blood (not recorded which). The receptors shown here come from a woman in her thirties with acute COVID-19. Each CDR3 is given with its conserved first and last residue. The D gene is left open where the match is weak. Clone size appears in some rows only: once, few, many, or a class for an expanded clone.

j_call v_call clone_size cdr3_length d_call cdr3_nt cdr3_aa
TRBJ2-7 TRBV28 - 11 - TGTGCCAGCAGTATCCCTTACGAGCAGTACTTC CASSIPYEQYF
TRBJ1-2 TRBV4-1 - 16 TRBD1 TGCGCCAGCAGCCTATCTGGGACAGATTTACTCTATGGCTACACCTTC CASSLSGTDLLYGYTF
TRBJ1-4 TRBV24-1 - 18 TRBD1 TGTGCCACCAGTGAGTTAGGGGGCGCAAAAGGGGCTAATGAAAAACTGTTTTTT CATSELGGAKGANEKLFF
TRBJ1-2 TRBV2 few 14 - TGTGCCAGCAGTCCCCCGGGGGTGCGGTATGGCTACACCTTC CASSPPGVRYGYTF
TRBJ2-7 TRBV5-1 - 13 - TGCGCCAGCAGCTTGGTACTAGCAGCCGAGCAGTACTTC CASSLVLAAEQYF
TRBJ1-5 TRBV18 - 16 - TGTGCCAGCTCACCATCCTCCAATTTCGCAGGTCAGCCCCAGCATTTT CASSPSSNFAGQPQHF
TRBJ2-5 TRBV10-3 - 14 - TGTGCCATCAGTGAGTCGCGGGGCCAAGAGACCCAGTACTTC CAISESRGQETQYF
TRBJ2-7 TRBV11-3 - 16 - TGTGCCAGCAGCCTTACAAGACCAGGACTGATATACGAGCAGTACTTC CASSLTRPGLIYEQYF
TRBJ2-1 TRBV29-1 - 11 - TGCAGCGCGGACTTCTACAATGAGCAGTTCTTC CSADFYNEQFF
TRBJ1-5 TRBV4-1 - 15 - TGCGCCAGCAGCCAAGACGCAGGGAGGGATCAGCCCCAGCATTTT CASSQDAGRDQPQHF
TRBJ2-7 TRBV7-8 - 14 TRBD1 TGTGCCAGCAGCCAAAGACAGGGCTCCTACGAGCAGTACTTC CASSQRQGSYEQYF
TRBJ1-1 TRBV27 - 13 - TGTGCCAGCAGTTTACAGCGGAACACTGAAGCTTTCTTT CASSLQRNTEAFF
TRBJ1-4 TRBV2 - 15 - TGTGCCAGCAGTGAAGTAGGGTCGCGGGATGAAAAACTGTTTTTT CASSEVGSRDEKLFF
TRBJ2-7 TRBV27 - 19 TRBD2 TGTGCCAGCAGTCCACTAGTCGGGGCTAGCGGGAGAAGCAGCGACGAGCAGTACTTC CASSPLVGASGRSSDEQYF
TRBJ2-3 TRBV6-5 few 16 TRBD1 TGTGCCAGCAGTTATCGGCAGGGGGCTAGCACAGATACGCAGTATTTT CASSYRQGASTDTQYF
TRBJ2-5 TRBV29-1 - 13 TRBD2 TGCAGCGAATCGGGGGGAAAAGGAGAGACCCAGTACTTC CSESGGKGETQYF
TRBJ1-2 TRBV6-1 - 15 TRBD1 TGTGCCAGCAGTGAATGGGACAGGGGGCGCGGCGGCTACACCTTC CASSEWDRGRGGYTF
TRBJ1-6 TRBV28 once 14 TRBD1 TGTGCCAGCAGTCCCGGGACAGTCAGCCCACCCCTCCACTTT CASSPGTVSPPLHF
TRBJ2-1 TRBV10-3 - 15 TRBD2 TGTGCCATCAGTGATTTAGCGGGAGGAGTCAATGAGCAGTTCTTC CAISDLAGGVNEQFF
TRBJ2-1 TRBV6-4 - 15 - TGTGAACAGCTCGCCACTAGCTGGGCCTACAATGAGCAGTTCTTC CEQLATSWAYNEQFF
TRBJ1-1 TRBV7-3 - 13 - TGTGCCAGCAGCTTGAACTTTAACACTGAAGCTTTCTTT CASSLNFNTEAFF
TRBJ1-5 TRBV7-9 - 14 - TGTGCCAGCAGCCCAGGACAGTTCAATCAGCCCCAGCATTTT CASSPGQFNQPQHF
TRBJ2-2 TRBV29-1 - 12 - TGCAGCGTTGAAGGAGGGACCGGGGAGCTGTTTTTT CSVEGGTGELFF
TRBJ2-1 TRBV4-2 - 16 TRBD2 TGTGCCAGCAGCCAACTTAGCGGGGGGATATACAATGAGCAGTTCTTC CASSQLSGGIYNEQFF
TRBJ2-1 TRBV11-2 - 12 - TGTGCCAGCAGCTTTGCCGGGGATGAGCAGTTCTTC CASSFAGDEQFF
TRBJ1-4 TRBV28 - 16 TRBD1 TGTGCCAGCAGTCTCGGACAGGGGGTTTCTAATGAAAAACTGTTTTTT CASSLGQGVSNEKLFF
TRBJ1-2 TRBV2 - 16 - TGTGCCAGCAGTGAAAAGCCAGGGTTTTTTATGAGCGGCTACACCTTC CASSEKPGFFMSGYTF
TRBJ2-7 TRBV6-4 - 13 TRBD1 TGTGCCAGCAGTCTGGACAGGGGCTACGAGCAGTACTTC CASSLDRGYEQYF
TRBJ1-5 TRBV12-3/TRBV12-4 few 13 - TGTGCCAGCAGTTTAGTTGGGGGCCAGCCCCAGCATTTT CASSLVGGQPQHF
TRBJ2-7 TRBV11-3 - 14 TRBD1 TGTGCCAGCAGCGCCCGGACAGGGAGGACCGAGCAGTACTTC CASSARTGRTEQYF
TRBJ2-7 TRBV7-9 - 14 - TGTGCCAGCAGCCCCTCCGGGAACTCCTACGAGCAGTACTTC CASSPSGNSYEQYF
TRBJ1-1 TRBV7-9 - 13 - TGTGCCAGCAGACTGACAGGCGGCCCTGAAGCTTTCTTT CASRLTGGPEAFF
TRBJ2-1 TRBV18 once 13 - TGTGCCAGCTCACCACCTACCTACAATGAGCAGTTCTTC CASSPPTYNEQFF
TRBJ2-7 TRBV19 - 13 - TGTGCCAGTAGTATAGCAGGTGGCTACGAGCAGTACTTC CASSIAGGYEQYF
TRBJ2-2 TRBV7-9 - 15 - TGTGCCAGCAGCTTAGTCTCGCAGATCACCGGGGAGCTGTTTTTT CASSLVSQITGELFF
TRBJ1-4 TRBV28 - 13 - TGTGCCACCACCGACAGAAGTAATGAAAAACTGTTTTTT CATTDRSNEKLFF
TRBJ1-3 TRBV10-3 - 15 TRBD1 TGTGCCATCAGTGCAACGGGACAGTCCCATGACACCATATATTTT CAISATGQSHDTIYF
TRBJ2-3 TRBV28 once 15 TRBD2 TGTGCCAGCAGTACGGGACTAGCGGGAGCAGATACGCAGTATTTT CASSTGLAGADTQYF
TRBJ1-5 TRBV3-1/TRBV3-2 - 15 - TGTGCCAGCAGCCAAGAGCCCGGGAGCAATCAGCCCCAGCATTTT CASSQEPGSNQPQHF
TRBJ2-7 TRBV5-4 - 15 TRBD2 TGTGCCAGCAGCTTGGCGGCGGGGGGAGGCTACGAGCAGTACTTC CASSLAAGGGYEQYF
TRBJ2-7 TRBV27 - 15 TRBD2 TGTGCCAGCAGTTTCGGGGGAGGGCTCGGGTACGAGCAGTACTTC CASSFGGGLGYEQYF
TRBJ1-5 TRBV6-1 - 15 - TGTGCCAGCAGTGATGGCGGGGTTACGAATCAGCCCCAGCATTTT CASSDGGVTNQPQHF
TRBJ2-7 TRBV12-2 - 17 - TGTGCAAGTCGCTTAGAGGTACTAGTGATGAGCTCCTACGAGCAGTACTTC CASRLEVLVMSSYEQYF
TRBJ2-7 TRBV11-2 - 15 - TGTGCCAGCAGCTTAGTTCGGATACGGGGCTACGAGCAGTACTTC CASSLVRIRGYEQYF
TRBJ1-2 TRBV27 - 13 - TGTGCCAGCAGACCCGGGAAAAACTATGGCTACACCTTC CASRPGKNYGYTF
TRBJ1-3 TRBV5-6 - 15 - TGTGCCAGCAGCTTTAGGGGATTCTCTGGAAACACCATATATTTT CASSFRGFSGNTIYF
TRBJ2-7 TRBV5-4 - 14 - TGTGCCAGCAGCTTGGATTCCGGGGGCTACGAGCAGTACTTC CASSLDSGGYEQYF
TRBJ2-1 TRBV19 - 16 TRBD2 TGTGCCAGTAGTATCCCCCTAGCGGGTACCTACAATGAGCAGTTCTTC CASSIPLAGTYNEQFF